This TCR beta chain originates from a study of CD8+CD57+ T cells in acquired aplastic anemia. Whoever was chosen for sequencing had shown CD8+CD57+ cell expansion by flow cytometry. All participating patients were living with severe acquired aplastic anemia. V was pared by 1 base and J by 4 bases, with 3 bases between. The CDR3 is made up of 12 amino acids. The germline V gene has CDR1 KGHDR and CDR2 SFDVKD. This clonotype occurred once. Antigen specificity is unknown. Genomic DNA provided the template from which TCR beta VDJ and CDR3 profiles were obtained. One entry per CDR3 protein, called by TCRdb with MiXCR from the reads. The table lists around 200,000 distinct CDR3 sequences, around 50% of them singletons. Study-level points and caveats: Patients and controls turned out to have twenty-nine CD8+ CDR3 sequences in common.

This sequence was found in a human donor with aplastic anemia. This chain links TRBV24-1 with TRBJ1-1, with D hard to call. Specimen: sorted CD4+, CD8+, or CD8+CD57+ T cells (not recorded which) from PBMCs. The CDR3 DNA follows: TGTGCCACCAGTGATTTCGTCACTGAAGCTTTCTTT. Translating gives CATSDFVTEAFF.